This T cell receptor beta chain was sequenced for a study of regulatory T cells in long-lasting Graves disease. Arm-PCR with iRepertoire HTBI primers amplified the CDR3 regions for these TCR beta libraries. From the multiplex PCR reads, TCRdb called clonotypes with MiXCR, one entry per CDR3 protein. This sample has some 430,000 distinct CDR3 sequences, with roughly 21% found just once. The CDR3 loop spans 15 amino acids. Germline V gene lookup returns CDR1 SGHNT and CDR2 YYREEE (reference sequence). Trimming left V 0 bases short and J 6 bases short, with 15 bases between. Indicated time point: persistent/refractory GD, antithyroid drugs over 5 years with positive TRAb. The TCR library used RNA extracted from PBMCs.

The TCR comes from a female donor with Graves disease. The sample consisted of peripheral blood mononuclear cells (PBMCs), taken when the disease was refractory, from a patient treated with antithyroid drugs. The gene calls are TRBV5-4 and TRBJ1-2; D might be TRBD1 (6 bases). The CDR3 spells CASSLALGAGDGYTF. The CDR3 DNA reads TGTGCCAGCAGCTTGGCTCTGGGGGCAGGCGATGGCTACACCTTC.